These 30 T cell receptor beta chains were all obtained from the same sample, sequenced in a study of lymphopenia after photon versus proton radiotherapy. Sequencing was performed with immunoSEQ multiplex PCR; in TCRdb, only in-frame clones are kept and a portion is missing. This table has about 64,000 clones, about 90% appearing once. The sample was peripheral blood, taken from a patient treated with proton-based radiotherapy. These receptors all come from a man older than 75 with esophageal cancer.

The CDR3 coding sequence is TGTGCCAGCAGGGTTACTCTCACAGATACGCAGTATTTT. Protein: CASRVTLTDTQYF. The chain uses TRBV11-2 and TRBJ2-3; unclear D gene. CDR3 length equals 13 residues. The V and J ends lost 6 bases and 2 bases respectively, with 9 bases between them. Germline V gene sequence: CDR1 SGHAT, CDR2 FQNNGV.

The chain joins TRBV5-1 to TRBJ1-5; D is unclear. This CDR3 has 16 residues. From germline, CDR1 is SGHRS and CDR2 YFSETQ. V was pared by 4 bases and J by 0 bases, with 14 bases between. The CDR3 DNA follows: TGCGCCAGCAGCCTTACGCATATCTATAGCAATCAGCCCCAGCATTTT. It yields the protein CASSLTHIYSNQPQHF. Full variable domain (outside the CDR3, taken from reference TRBV5-1 and TRBJ1-5): KAGVTQTPRYLIKTRGQQVTLSCSPISGHRSVSWYQQTPGQGLQFLFEYFSETQRNKGNFPGRFSGRQFSNSRSEMNVSTLELGDSALYLCASSLTHIYSNQPQHFGDGTRLSIL.

J is TRBJ2-7 and V is TRBV5-5; D uncertain. This CDR3 is 14 amino acids long. The V end was cut by 4 bases, the J end by 6 bases, with 17 bases between. Germline V gene lookup returns CDR1 SGHKS and CDR2 YYEKEE (reference sequence). CDR3 nucleotide sequence: TGTGCCAGCAGCCGCTCTTATCTCAGGAGCGAGCAGTACTTC. It specifies CASSRSYLRSEQYF.

J is TRBJ2-4 and V is TRBV7-6, with unresolved D. Per germline, CDR1 SGHVS and CDR2 FNYEAQ. The germline V and J ends were trimmed by 1 base and 0 bases, with 13 bases remaining between them. The CDR3 has 17 amino acids. DNA of the CDR3: TGTGCCAGCAGCTTAGGTACATTTCGGGCAGCCAAAAACATTCAGTACTTC. It specifies CASSLGTFRAAKNIQYF.

This chain links TRBV19 with TRBJ1-1; D might be TRBD1 (5 bases). Per germline, CDR1 LNHDA and CDR2 SQIVND (reference sequence). V lost 2 bases to trimming and J lost 5 bases, with 12 bases between them. There are 14 residues in the CDR3. The CDR3 reads CASSISAGGTEAFF. The CDR3 DNA reads TGTGCCAGTAGTATAAGTGCGGGGGGGACTGAAGCTTTCTTT.

V is TRBV10-3 and J is TRBJ2-7; the D gene could be TRBD1 or TRBD2 (6 bases each). Germline V CDR1 and CDR2: ENHRY, SYGVKD. Trimming shortened V by 7 bases and J by 0 bases, and 16 bases separated the two germline ends. This CDR3 region has 15 residues. The chain's CDR3 is CAINPRGDNSYEQYF. CDR3 sequence (DNA): TGTGCCATCAATCCAAGGGGGGATAACTCCTACGAGCAGTACTTC.

The CDR3 DNA sequence: TGCGCCAGCAGCTTGGACATTGTCACAGATACGCAGTATTTT. Amino acid sequence: CASSLDIVTDTQYF. The rearrangement uses TRBV5-1 and TRBJ2-3; D gene uncertain. The CDR3 is 14 residues long. CDR1 SGHRS and CDR2 YFSETQ come from the germline V gene. V gave up 0 bases and J gave up 2 bases, with 7 bases separating them.

The chain employs TRBV10-2 and TRBJ1-1; D uncertain. This CDR3 contains 13 residues. Germline-derived CDR1 and CDR2 are WSHSY and SAAADI. With 4 bases removed from V and 3 bases from J, the gap between germline ends came to 9 bases. This CDR3 is CASSVGSYTEAFF. The CDR3 DNA is TGCGCCAGCAGTGTAGGCAGTTACACTGAAGCTTTCTTT.

This chain connects TRBV27 to TRBJ2-5; TRBD2 agrees at 7 bases. This CDR3 is built from 14 residues. Germline CDR1 MNHEY, CDR2 SMNVEV (reference sequence). J lost 4 bases, V lost 2 bases, and 4 bases had no gene match. DNA for the CDR3: TGTGCCAGCAGTTTAGGGACTACTGGAGAGACCCAGTACTTC. This sequence encodes CASSLGTTGETQYF.

DNA for the CDR3: TGTGCCAGCAGCCTTAGCCCCTACCGTTATAGCAATCAGCCCCAGCATTTT. This encodes CASSLSPYRYSNQPQHF. V usage is TRBV7-2 and J usage is TRBJ1-5; D call uncertain. This CDR3 has 17 amino acids. Trimming shortened V by 5 bases and J by 0 bases, and 17 bases separated the two germline ends. CDR1 SGHTA and CDR2 FQGNSA come from the germline V gene.

The chain links TRBV5-1 to TRBJ1-1; D remains ambiguous. Germline V gene lookup returns CDR1 SGHRS and CDR2 YFSETQ. The length of the CDR3 is 13 residues. V gave up 7 bases and J gave up 1 base, with 11 bases separating them. The CDR3 DNA sequence: TGCGCCAGCCGCGACCCCCCGAACACTGAAGCTTTCTTT. Amino acids: CASRDPPNTEAFF.

The CDR3 spells CASSSSSETQYF. DNA for the CDR3: TGTGCCAGCAGCTCTAGTTCAGAGACCCAGTACTTC. V and J are TRBV7-6 and TRBJ2-5; D is unclear. Looked up from germline, CDR1 is SGHVS and CDR2 is FNYEAQ. The CDR3 contains 12 residues. Trimming shortened V by 4 bases and J by 4 bases, and 7 bases separated the two germline ends. The full variable domain, in which reference TRBV7-6 and TRBJ2-5 provide the parts outside the CDR3, is GAGVSQSPRYKVTKRGQDVALRCDPISGHVSLYWYRQALGQGPEFLTYFNYEAQQDKSGLPNDRFSAERPEGSISTLTIQRTEQRDSAMYRCASSSSSETQYFGPGTRLLVL.

This rearrangement joins TRBV5-6 to TRBJ2-1, with 7 bases identical to TRBD1. This CDR3 comprises 17 residues. Germline loops: CDR1 SGHDT, CDR2 YYEEEE. The V gene end was trimmed by 0 bases and the J gene end by 0 bases; junction bases not matched to a gene: 6. CDR3 sequence: CASSLDRGHLSYNEQFF. CDR3 nucleotide sequence: TGTGCCAGCAGCTTGGACAGGGGTCACCTCTCCTACAATGAGCAGTTCTTC.

J is TRBJ2-4 and V is TRBV30, with D unresolved. V lost 2 bases and J 0 bases, leaving 5 bases between the germline ends. Germline V lookup: CDR1 GTSNPN, CDR2 SVGIG (reference sequence). The CDR3 loop spans 13 amino acids. The CDR3 loop is CAWSTLAKNIQYF. In nucleotides, the CDR3 is TGTGCCTGGAGTACTCTAGCCAAAAACATTCAGTACTTC.

This clone was seen a few times. This chain connects TRBV5-6 to TRBJ1-3; no firm D call. CDR3 length: 17 amino acids. Germline values: CDR1 SGHDT, CDR2 YYEEEE. V was shortened by 4 bases and J by 0 bases, with 17 bases between the two germline ends. The CDR3 region has the DNA TGTGCCAGCAGCCAACGAGGGCCCCCAAGCTCTGGAAACACCATATATTTT. Protein: CASSQRGPPSSGNTIYF.

The chain joins TRBV11-2 to TRBJ2-1; D is possibly TRBD1 or TRBD2 (6 bases each). V dropped 0 bases and J dropped 10 bases, with 13 bases sitting between them. The CDR3 is made up of 14 amino acids. The germline CDR1 and CDR2 sequences are SGHAT and FQNNGV. The CDR3 bases are TGTGCCAGCAGCTTAGAGGGGGGCCCGTGGGAGCAGTTCTTC. It encodes CASSLEGGPWEQFF.

V and J are TRBV6-5 and TRBJ1-2, with D perhaps matching TRBD1 (6 bases). Germline CDR1 MNHEY, CDR2 SVGAGI. This CDR3 comprises 14 residues. Trimming left V 6 bases short and J 6 bases short, with 17 bases between. The CDR3 region is CASSATGVGHGYTF. CDR3 bases: TGTGCCAGCAGCGCGACAGGTGTGGGCCATGGCTACACCTTC.

The chain employs TRBV10-3 and TRBJ1-1; D unresolved. The V end lost 7 bases, the J end lost 1 base, and 7 bases lay between the germline ends. The CDR3 is made up of 12 amino acids. Germline V gene lookup returns CDR1 ENHRY and CDR2 SYGVKD. CDR3 sequence: CAIKGRNTEAFF. CDR3 bases: TGTGCCATCAAAGGGCGGAACACTGAAGCTTTCTTT.

The rearrangement uses TRBV10-1 and TRBJ2-3; the match to TRBD1 covers 7 bases. The CDR3 totals 14 residues. The J segment lost 2 bases and the V segment lost 8 bases, leaving 7 bases of the junction unmatched. Per germline, CDR1 WNHNN and CDR2 SYGVQD (reference sequence). CDR3: CASSPDRNTDTQYF. CDR3 DNA: TGCGCCAGCTCCCCGGACAGGAACACAGATACGCAGTATTTT.

The chain uses TRBV18 and TRBJ2-7; TRBD1 might be the D (5 bases). V was shortened by 6 bases and J by 6 bases, with 18 bases between the two germline ends. CDR3 length: 14 residues. Germline CDR1 reads KGHSH; CDR2 reads LQKENI. The CDR3 sequence: CASSDVAGLREQYF. DNA for the CDR3: TGTGCCAGCTCGGATGTCGCAGGGCTTCGCGAGCAGTACTTC.

This chain links TRBV6-5 with TRBJ2-7; D unresolved. The CDR3 length is 14 residues. V lost 6 bases to trimming and J lost 0 bases, with 12 bases between them. Germline V gives CDR1 MNHEY, CDR2 SVGAGI. In nucleotides, the CDR3 is TGTGCCAGCAGGCCGCCCGGGTTCTCCTACGAGCAGTACTTC. This sequence encodes CASRPPGFSYEQYF.

The chain carries TRBV6-1 and TRBJ1-1, with D maybe TRBD1 (6 bases). This CDR3 region has 14 residues. Germline-derived CDR1 and CDR2 are MNHNS and SASEGT. V shed 3 bases and J shed 4 bases, with 12 bases lying between them. CDR3 sequence reads: CASSDRGGPTEAFF. Here the CDR3 DNA reads TGTGCCAGCAGTGATCGGGGGGGGCCCACTGAAGCTTTCTTT.

The V gene is TRBV4-2, the J gene TRBJ1-4, with TRBD1 matching 9 bases. Germline V gene data show CDR1 as LGHNA and CDR2 as YNFKEQ. J gave up 8 bases and V 4 bases, and 5 bases lay outside the gene matches. The CDR3 sequence is 14 residues long. The chain's CDR3 is CASSRQGDMEKLFF. CDR3 coding DNA: TGTGCCAGCAGCCGACAGGGGGATATGGAAAAACTGTTTTTT.

V gene TRBV7-2 combines with J gene TRBJ1-4; 10 bases are shared with TRBD1. In germline, CDR1 is SGHTA, CDR2 FQGNSA. There are 15 residues in the CDR3. Trimming removed 5 bases from V and 6 bases from J; junction bases left unmatched: 6. The CDR3 sequence is CASSLSGQGYEKLFF. Here the CDR3 DNA reads TGTGCCAGCAGCCTATCGGGACAGGGGTATGAAAAACTGTTTTTT.

The V and J genes are TRBV5-8 and TRBJ1-2, with 7 bases identical to TRBD1. Trimming at V came to 3 bases and at J to 3 bases, leaving 5 bases not matched to a gene. The CDR3 contains 14 residues. Germline CDR1 is SGHTS and CDR2 is YDEGEE. The CDR3 region has the DNA TGTGCCAGCAGCTATGTCGGGACAGACTATGGCTACACCTTC. Translation: CASSYVGTDYGYTF.

The chain has TRBV7-9 and TRBJ2-7; D might be TRBD1 (5 bases). The CDR3 is made up of 14 amino acids. CDR1 and CDR2 from the germline V gene are SEHNR and FQNEAQ (reference sequence). V was clipped by 3 bases and J by 0 bases, with 9 bases between them. CDR3 bases: TGTGCCAGCAGCTTTTATGACAGCTCCTACGAGCAGTACTTC. This sequence encodes CASSFYDSSYEQYF. Drawing the rest from reference TRBV7-9 and TRBJ2-7, the complete variable domain is DTGVSQNPRHKITKRGQNVTFRCDPISEHNRLYWYRQTLGQGPEFLTYFQNEAQLEKSRLLSDRFSAERPKGSFSTLEIQRTEQGDSAMYLCASSFYDSSYEQYFGPGTRLTVT.

This clone was observed once. The V gene is TRBV11-2, the J gene TRBJ1-1; 7 nucleotides agree with TRBD1. This CDR3 has 17 residues. V lost 4 bases, J lost 0 bases, and 11 bases stayed unmatched. The germline V gene has CDR1 SGHAT and CDR2 FQNNGV. The CDR3 is CASSSWTGGQMNTEAFF. DNA of the CDR3: TGTGCCAGCAGCTCATGGACAGGTGGCCAGATGAACACTGAAGCTTTCTTT.

A single count supports this clone. The rearrangement joins TRBV29-1 to TRBJ1-2; D is uncertain. V was cut by 2 bases and J by 5 bases, with 6 bases left in between. CDR3 length equals 11 residues. Germline loops: CDR1 SQVTM, CDR2 ANQGSEA. The CDR3 bases are TGCAGCGTTGAAATAGCATATGGCTACACCTTC. Translating gives CSVEIAYGYTF.

The chain couples TRBV5-4 to TRBJ2-5; 8 bases match TRBD2. There are 16 residues in the CDR3. J lost 1 base, V lost 5 bases, and 10 bases had no gene match. Germline CDR1 reads SGHNT; CDR2 reads YYREEE (reference sequence). CDR3 DNA: TGTGCCAGCAGTCAAAGCGGGAGTCCCTCCCAAGAGACCCAGTACTTC. This sequence encodes CASSQSGSPSQETQYF. Supplemented by reference TRBV5-4 and TRBJ2-5, the full variable domain reads ETGVTQSPTHLIKTRGQQVTLRCSSQSGHNTVSWYQQALGQGPQFIFQYYREEENGRGNFPPRFSGLQFPNYSSELNVNALELDDSALYLCASSQSGSPSQETQYFGPGTRLLVL.

This chain's CDR3 is CASSITSGSYEQYF. For the CDR3, the DNA is TGTGCCAGTAGTATAACTAGCGGGAGCTACGAGCAGTACTTC. The J gene is TRBJ2-7, the V gene TRBV19; 11 positions agree with TRBD2. Germline V gives CDR1 LNHDA, CDR2 SQIVND (reference sequence). The CDR3 consists of 14 residues. With V trimmed by 2 bases and J by 3 bases, 0 bases remained unmatched.